A single sample is the source of the 31 T cell receptor beta chains below, sequenced in a study of blood T cell repertoires in COVID-19. Assay used: immunoSEQ multiplex PCR; TCRdb lists only in-frame clones, some missing. Of approximately 240,000 clones listed, roughly 88% are singletons. What was sequenced was peripheral blood. These receptors came from a woman in her thirties or forties who had recovered from COVID-19.

This chain uses TRBV11-2 with TRBJ2-3; 9 nucleotides agree with TRBD2. With 3 bases clipped from V and 9 bases from J, the junction kept 10 bases outside the gene matches. The CDR3 contains 15 residues. Germline CDR1 and CDR2: SGHAT and FQNNGV. The CDR3 sequence: CASSLARGGFETQYF. In DNA, the CDR3 is TGTGCCAGCAGCTTGGCGCGGGGGGGATTCGAGACGCAGTATTTT.

The chain carries TRBV28 and TRBJ1-5; the D gene is possibly TRBD1 (6 bases). CDR1 is MDHEN, CDR2 SYDVKM, per germline. The CDR3 has 18 residues. The V gene lost 4 bases and the J gene lost 0 bases, with 19 bases spanning the gap. Written as DNA, the CDR3 is TGTGCCAGCAGTTCCTCGCGTGGGGGCGGTTTTAGCAATCAGCCCCAGCATTTT. Translating it yields CASSSSRGGGFSNQPQHF.

The chain links TRBV5-1 to TRBJ2-5, with D tentatively TRBD2 (5 bases). V shed 1 base and J shed 5 bases, with 12 bases lying between them. The CDR3 spans 14 residues. Germline assignment: CDR1 SGHRS and CDR2 YFSETQ. The CDR3 nucleotides read TGCGCCAGCAGCTTGAGTAGCGTCGGGGAGACCCAGTACTTC. Protein sequence: CASSLSSVGETQYF.

V gene TRBV2 combines with J gene TRBJ2-1; 8 bases align to TRBD1. CDR1 is SNHLY, CDR2 FYNNEI, per germline. The ends lost 5 bases at V and 4 bases at J; junction bases unmatched: 7. The CDR3 runs 15 residues. The CDR3 reads CASSRVTGGYNEQFF. The CDR3 DNA is TGTGCCAGCAGTCGTGTCACAGGGGGATACAATGAGCAGTTCTTC.

This clone appeared once. This chain uses TRBV12-3 or TRBV12-4 with TRBJ2-3; possibly TRBD1 for D (5 bases). Trimming took 9 bases from V and 6 from J, leaving 13 bases between them. CDR3 size: 12 residues. The DNA for the CDR3 is TGTGCCAGTCTAACCCCAGGGGATACGCAGTATTTT. This sequence encodes CASLTPGDTQYF.

V usage is TRBV19 and J usage is TRBJ2-1; 11 bases map to TRBD1. Germline-derived CDR1 and CDR2 are LNHDA and SQIVND (reference sequence). Trimming cost V 6 bases and J 1 base; bases outside gene matches: 5. CDR3 length: 16 residues. For the CDR3, the DNA is TGTGCCAGTAGCGGACAGGGGGCAGGATCCTACAATGAGCAGTTCTTC. It specifies CASSGQGAGSYNEQFF. Variable domain in full (rest from reference TRBV19 and TRBJ2-1): DGGITQSPKYLFRKEGQNVTLSCEQNLNHDAMYWYRQDPGQGLRLIYYSQIVNDFQKGDIAEGYSVSREKKESFPLTVTSAQKNPTAFYLCASSGQGAGSYNEQFFGPGTRLTVL.

V gene TRBV4-3 combines with J gene TRBJ2-1; 9 positions match TRBD2. Germline CDR1 is LGHNA and CDR2 is YSLEER. The CDR3 runs to 13 residues. Trimming cost V 3 bases and J 15 bases; bases outside gene matches: 9. The CDR3 spells CASSQRERGALFF. The CDR3 region has the DNA TGCGCCAGCAGCCAGAGGGAGCGGGGGGCCCTGTTCTTC.

V gene TRBV5-1 combines with J gene TRBJ1-5; D remains ambiguous. Germline CDR1 SGHRS, CDR2 YFSETQ. Trimming removed 4 bases at V and 9 bases at J, with 8 bases between. CDR3 size: 11 residues. CDR3 in DNA: TGCGCCAGCAGCCCGGTCCGGCCCCAGCATTTT. It encodes CASSPVRPQHF.

The chain couples TRBV11-2 to TRBJ2-5; 7 bases line up with TRBD2. This CDR3 spans 16 amino acids. The germline gives CDR1 SGHAT, CDR2 FQNNGV. Trimming took 0 bases from V and 9 from J; bases not matched to a gene: 13. Here the CDR3 DNA reads TGTGCCAGCAGCTTAGAATTAAGCGGGGCGACCGGCGCCCAGTACTTC. Its translation is CASSLELSGATGAQYF.

The rearrangement uses TRBV5-1 and TRBJ1-3; tentative D call: TRBD1 (6 bases). The V end lost 3 bases, the J end lost 2 bases, and 12 bases lay between the germline ends. CDR3 length: 15 amino acids. CDR1 is SGHRS, CDR2 YFSETQ, per germline. CDR3 bases: TGCGCCAGCAGCTCTTATGGGGGCACTGGAAACACCATATATTTT. Amino acid sequence: CASSSYGGTGNTIYF.

V is TRBV5-1 and J is TRBJ2-3; D is uncertain. Germline-derived CDR1 and CDR2 are SGHRS and YFSETQ. This CDR3 is built from 13 residues. V gave up 2 bases and J gave up 4 bases, with 8 bases separating them. The CDR3 nucleotides are TGCGCCAGCAGCTTCCAAGTAGCAGATACGCAGTATTTT. This gives the protein CASSFQVADTQYF.

This sequence joins TRBV14 and TRBJ2-3, with D possibly matching TRBD1 (5 bases). The CDR3 loop spans 16 amino acids. V was cut by 1 base and J by 3 bases, with 14 bases left in between. From germline, CDR1 is SGHDN and CDR2 FVKESK. Written as DNA, the CDR3 is TGTGCCAGCAGCCAAGGGCAGGGCCGATGGACAGATACGCAGTATTTT. Translated: CASSQGQGRWTDTQYF.

This chain connects TRBV6-6 to TRBJ1-1, with D perhaps matching TRBD1 (6 bases). V shed 5 bases and J shed 6 bases, with 13 bases lying between them. Per germline, CDR1 MNHNY and CDR2 SVGAGI (reference sequence). CDR3 length: 13 residues. CDR3 nucleotide sequence: TGTGCCAGCAGTCAGGGGCTAAGATCTGAAGCTTTCTTT. As protein: CASSQGLRSEAFF.

The gene calls are TRBV6-2 or TRBV6-3 and TRBJ1-2, with 8 bases aligning to TRBD1. The V and J ends lost 0 bases and 7 bases, in that order; junction bases with no gene match: 7. Germline CDR1 and CDR2: MNHEY and SVGEGT. This CDR3 region has 15 residues. This chain's CDR3 is CASSYSTRGLAGYTF. The DNA for the CDR3 is TGTGCCAGCAGTTACTCGACCAGGGGGCTGGCTGGCTACACCTTC.

This clone was counted only a few times. This rearrangement joins TRBV27 to TRBJ2-5, with TRBD1 identical over 10 bases. The V gene end was trimmed by 6 bases and the J gene end by 5 bases; junction bases not matched to a gene: 9. The CDR3 loop spans 15 amino acids. The V gene's germline CDR1 is MNHEY and CDR2 SMNVEV (reference sequence). The CDR3 DNA follows: TGTGCCAGCAGCTCACCCGGGACAGGGGTCGAGACCCAGTACTTC. The encoded protein is CASSSPGTGVETQYF.

The CDR3: CASRPTGASSYEQYF. CDR3 sequence (DNA): TGTGCCAGCAGACCGACAGGGGCGAGCTCCTACGAGCAGTACTTC. J is TRBJ2-7 and V is TRBV7-2, with 8 bases lining up with TRBD1. The CDR3 totals 15 residues. Trimming took 6 bases from V and 0 from J; bases not matched to a gene: 7. Germline assignment: CDR1 SGHTA and CDR2 FQGNSA.

This clone was recorded only once. The rearrangement uses TRBV3-1 (or the pseudogene TRBV3-2) and TRBJ1-6; D is perhaps TRBD1 (6 bases). V lost 3 bases, J lost 14 bases, and 23 bases lay in between. Germline V lookup: CDR1 LGHDT, CDR2 YNNKEL (reference sequence). This CDR3 is built from 16 residues. The CDR3 sequence: CASSHSGVGTASALHF. CDR3 sequence (DNA): TGTGCCAGCAGCCATTCAGGGGTAGGTACGGCTTCGGCCCTCCACTTT.

The CDR3 region is CASSSPDRPSVYEQYF. The DNA for the CDR3 is TGTGCCAGCAGCTCGCCGGACAGGCCTTCCGTATACGAGCAGTACTTC. The rearrangement joins TRBV5-8 to TRBJ2-7; TRBD1 agrees at 7 bases. This CDR3 has 16 amino acids. Germline CDR1 reads SGHTS; CDR2 reads YDEGEE. With V trimmed by 3 bases and J by 4 bases, 13 bases remained unmatched.

The gene calls are TRBV19 and TRBJ2-3; 10 bases line up with TRBD2. From germline, CDR1 is LNHDA and CDR2 SQIVND (reference sequence). This CDR3 spans 14 amino acids. The V segment lost 8 bases and the J segment 6 bases; nucleotides outside the gene matches: 8. For the CDR3, the DNA is TGTGCCAGTTCTAGCGGGGGTCTCGGGGATACGCAGTATTTT. Translating it yields CASSSGGLGDTQYF.

This clone was seen only once. This chain links TRBV3-1 (or the pseudogene TRBV3-2) with TRBJ2-3; TRBD2 matches at 9 bases. The CDR3 has 16 amino acids. V shed 1 base, J shed 11 bases, and the junction held 13 bases outside the gene matches. The germline V gene encodes CDR1 LGHDT and CDR2 YNNKEL (reference sequence). CDR3 in amino acids: CASSQAPGLAQVEQYF. The CDR3, as DNA: TGTGCCAGCAGCCAAGCCCCGGGACTAGCACAGGTTGAGCAGTATTTT.

The chain is built from TRBV6-1 and TRBJ1-3, with 7 nucleotides matching TRBD1. Trimming removed 0 bases from V and 4 bases from J; junction bases left unmatched: 9. The V gene's germline CDR1 is MNHNS and CDR2 SASEGT. The CDR3 runs to 17 residues. CDR3 bases: TGTGCCAGCAGTGAAGCCCCCGAGACAGGGATAGGAAACACCATATATTTT. It translates to CASSEAPETGIGNTIYF.

DNA of the CDR3: TGTGCCAGCGCTATACCGGGACAGGGCTACACTGAAGCTTTCTTT. The encoded protein is CASAIPGQGYTEAFF. The chain joins TRBV28 to TRBJ1-1; the match to TRBD1 covers 9 bases. Germline V gene data show CDR1 as MDHEN and CDR2 as SYDVKM. The CDR3 sequence is 15 residues long. J gave up 3 bases and V 8 bases, and 10 bases lay outside the gene matches. Supplemented by reference TRBV28 and TRBJ1-1, the full variable domain reads DVKVTQSSRYLVKRTGEKVFLECVQDMDHENMFWYRQDPGLGLRLIYFSYDVKMKEKGDIPEGYSVSREKKERFSLILESASTNQTSMYLCASAIPGQGYTEAFFGQGTRLTVV.

This CDR3 reads CASSLEFTGTGSYGYTF. The CDR3 bases are TGTGCCAGCAGCCTTGAGTTCACCGGGACAGGGTCCTATGGCTACACCTTC. The V and J genes are TRBV7-8 and TRBJ1-2; 9 nucleotides line up with TRBD1. CDR1 is SGHVS and CDR2 is FQNEAQ in the germline V gene. Losses at the gene ends were 5 bases for V and 4 bases for J; bases not matched to a gene: 14. This CDR3 is 17 amino acids long.

Note on this clone: Possible read error: a much larger clone is one base away. J is TRBJ1-1 and V is TRBV28; D remains ambiguous. Per germline, CDR1 MDHEN and CDR2 SYDVKM. Between the trimmed V and J ends, which lost 1 base and 4 bases, there was a span of 4 bases. The CDR3 totals 12 residues. The CDR3 loop reads CASSLSFTEAFF. The CDR3 coding sequence is TGTGCCAGCAGTTTATCGTTCACTGAAGCTTTCTTT.

The V and J genes are TRBV11-1 and TRBJ1-1; D call uncertain. The CDR3 is made up of 14 amino acids. Germline CDR1 SGHAT, CDR2 FQDESV (reference sequence). With 4 bases removed from V and 1 base from J, the gap between germline ends came to 10 bases. The CDR3 coding sequence is TGTGCCAGCAGCTCACTCCCGCAGAACACTGAAGCTTTCTTT. Translation gives CASSSLPQNTEAFF.

The J gene is TRBJ1-1, the V gene TRBV7-9; D is perhaps TRBD1 (5 bases). CDR1 is SEHNR and CDR2 is FQNEAQ in the germline V gene (reference sequence). CDR3 length: 15 amino acids. V was clipped by 3 bases and J by 0 bases, with 11 bases between them. CDR3 DNA: TGTGCCAGCAGCTTTGGGGCCCGATTGAACACTGAAGCTTTCTTT. Translated: CASSFGARLNTEAFF.

This clone appeared a few times. J is TRBJ1-4 and V is TRBV6-2 or TRBV6-3, with a weak D call TRBD1 (5 bases). V was trimmed by 0 bases and J by 0 bases, leaving 8 bases between them. Germline assignment: CDR1 MNHEY and CDR2 SVGEGT. This CDR3 spans 16 amino acids. In DNA form, the CDR3 reads TGTGCCAGCAGTTACTCCGGGGGAGCAACTAATGAAAAACTGTTTTTT. This encodes CASSYSGGATNEKLFF.

The chain recombines TRBV10-3 with TRBJ2-7, with D possibly matching TRBD2 (6 bases). The CDR3 has 13 residues. Trimming removed 8 bases at V and 4 bases at J, with 15 bases between. Germline V gene lookup returns CDR1 ENHRY and CDR2 SYGVKD. The CDR3 sequence is CAIRERAAYEQYF. CDR3 nucleotides: TGTGCCATCCGGGAGCGGGCAGCTTACGAGCAGTACTTC.

This rearrangement joins TRBV7-6 to TRBJ2-7; D is unclear. The V gene's germline CDR1 is SGHVS and CDR2 FNYEAQ. CDR3 length: 15 residues. The germline V and J ends were trimmed by 0 bases and 2 bases, with 11 bases remaining between them. CDR3 in DNA: TGTGCCAGCAGCTTAGCGGCAGGCTTAGCCTACGAGCAGTACTTC. Translated: CASSLAAGLAYEQYF.

This sequence joins TRBV7-2 and TRBJ2-4; 10 bases agree with TRBD2. With 5 bases clipped from V and 10 bases from J, the junction kept 8 bases outside the gene matches. The germline V gene has CDR1 SGHTA and CDR2 FQGNSA. The length of the CDR3 is 14 residues. The CDR3 protein is CASSLERGGTIQYF. Here the CDR3 DNA reads TGTGCCAGCAGCCTCGAGCGGGGGGGGACTATTCAGTACTTC.

In this sample, this clone turned up once. The V gene is TRBV5-1, the J gene TRBJ1-1; 7 bases are shared with TRBD1. Germline CDR1 and CDR2: SGHRS and YFSETQ. The J segment lost 1 base and the V segment lost 4 bases, leaving 4 bases of the junction unmatched. The CDR3 length is 14 residues. This CDR3 is CASSPGTENTEAFF. The CDR3 DNA reads as TGCGCCAGCAGCCCTGGGACAGAGAACACTGAAGCTTTCTTT.